This T cell receptor beta chain was documented in a study of blood T cell repertoires in COVID-19. Study information: Samples taken during acute and convalescent COVID-19 were collected in the United States, Italy and Spain.

V was trimmed by 7 bases and J by 1 base, leaving 16 bases between them. CDR3 length: 15 amino acids. Germline-derived CDR1 and CDR2 are SGHTA and FQGNSA. Using immunoSEQ multiplex PCR, the repertoire was profiled, and TCRdb retains in-frame clones only, with some absent. The sample records roughly 240,000 clones, approximately 80% being singletons. Sample: peripheral blood. This clonotype was obtained from a middle-aged man who had recovered from COVID-19. V and J are TRBV7-2 and TRBJ1-1; D is possibly TRBD1 (6 bases). The CDR3 protein is CASTQWGGPNTEAFF. In DNA, the CDR3 is TGTGCCAGCACCCAATGGGGGGGCCCGAACACTGAAGCTTTCTTT.